This TCR beta chain was observed in a study of OX40 agonist ivuxolimab in advanced cancers. Study at large: Ivuxolimab was delivered to patients intravenously every 2 weeks at doses spanning 0.01 to 10 mg/kg. Prior anti-PD-1, anti-PD-L1 or anti-CTLA-4 therapy did not bar entry, and roughly 40% had some.

Systemic immunosuppression or autoimmune disease history was grounds to exclude patients. Trimming cost V 6 bases and J 0 bases, with 12 bases left between them. This CDR3 region has 14 residues. CDR1 is SGHAT and CDR2 is FQNNGV in the germline V gene. This table comes from immunoSEQ multiplex PCR, and its TCRdb copy is limited to in-frame clones, with some not included. The repertoire holds about 67,000 clones, with around 83% as singletons. The chain couples TRBV11-2 to TRBJ2-7; TRBD1 is a possible D gene (6 bases). The clonotype was recovered from an adult with an advanced solid tumor such as melanoma, head and neck, liver or kidney cancer. The source material was CD4+ or CD8+ T cells sorted from blood, sampled in a trial of the OX40 agonist ivuxolimab. CDR3 sequence reads: CASRQGYSSYEQYF. The CDR3 DNA follows: TGTGCCAGCAGGCAGGGGTACAGCTCCTACGAGCAGTACTTC.